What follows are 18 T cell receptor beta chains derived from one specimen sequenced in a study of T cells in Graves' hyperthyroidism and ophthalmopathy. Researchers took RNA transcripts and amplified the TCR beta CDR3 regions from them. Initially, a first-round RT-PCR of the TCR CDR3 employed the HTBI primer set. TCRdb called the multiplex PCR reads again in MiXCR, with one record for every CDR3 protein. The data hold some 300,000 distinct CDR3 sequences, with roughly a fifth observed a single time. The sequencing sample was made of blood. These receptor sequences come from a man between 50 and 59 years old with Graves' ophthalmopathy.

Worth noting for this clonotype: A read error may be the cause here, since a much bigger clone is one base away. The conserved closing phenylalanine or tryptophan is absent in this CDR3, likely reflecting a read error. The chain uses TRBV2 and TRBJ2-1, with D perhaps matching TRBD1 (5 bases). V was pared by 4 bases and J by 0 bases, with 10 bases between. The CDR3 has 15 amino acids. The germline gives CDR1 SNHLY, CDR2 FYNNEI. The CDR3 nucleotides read TGTGCCAGCAGTGTATGGGGCAGCTCCTACAATGAGCAGTTCTCC. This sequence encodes CASSVWGSSYNEQFS.

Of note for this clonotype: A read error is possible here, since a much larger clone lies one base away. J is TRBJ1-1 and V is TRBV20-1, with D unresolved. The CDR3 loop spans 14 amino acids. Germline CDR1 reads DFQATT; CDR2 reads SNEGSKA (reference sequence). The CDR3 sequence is CSARFAAQNTEALF. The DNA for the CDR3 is TGCAGTGCTAGATTCGCCGCCCAGAACACTGAAGCTCTCTTT.

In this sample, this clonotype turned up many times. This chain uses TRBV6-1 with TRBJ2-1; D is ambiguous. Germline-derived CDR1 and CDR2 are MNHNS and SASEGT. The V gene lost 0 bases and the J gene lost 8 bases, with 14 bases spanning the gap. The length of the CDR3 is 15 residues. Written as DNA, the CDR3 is TGTGCCAGCAGTGAAGCGCTTCAGCAGGCCCATGAGCAGTTCTTC. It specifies CASSEALQQAHEQFF.

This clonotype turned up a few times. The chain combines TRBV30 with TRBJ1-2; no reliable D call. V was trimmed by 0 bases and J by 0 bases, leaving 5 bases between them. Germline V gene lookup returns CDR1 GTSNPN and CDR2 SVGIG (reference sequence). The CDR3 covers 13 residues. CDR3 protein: CAWSVRANYGYTF. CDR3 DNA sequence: TGTGCCTGGAGTGTACGGGCTAACTATGGCTACACCTTC.

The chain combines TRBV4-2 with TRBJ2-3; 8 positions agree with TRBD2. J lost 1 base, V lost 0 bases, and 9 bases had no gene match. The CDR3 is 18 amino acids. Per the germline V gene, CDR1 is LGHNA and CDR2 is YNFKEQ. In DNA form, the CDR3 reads TGTGCCAGCAGCCAAGAAACTAGCGGTCCAGGTCGCACAGATACGCAGTATTTT. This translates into CASSQETSGPGRTDTQYF.

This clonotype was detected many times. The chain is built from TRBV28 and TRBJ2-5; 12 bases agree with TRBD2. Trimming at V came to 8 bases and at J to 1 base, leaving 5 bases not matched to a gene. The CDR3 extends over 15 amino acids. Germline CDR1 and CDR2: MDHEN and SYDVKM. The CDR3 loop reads CASVLAGGAQETQYF. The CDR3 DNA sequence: TGTGCCAGCGTCCTAGCGGGAGGGGCCCAAGAGACCCAGTACTTC.

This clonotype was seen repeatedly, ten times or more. The CDR3 region has the DNA TGCAGTGCCCTACGGGGCACTGAAGCTTTCTTT. This encodes CSALRGTEAFF. This chain uses TRBV20-1 with TRBJ1-1; no clear D. CDR3 length: 11 residues. Germline V gene sequence: CDR1 DFQATT, CDR2 SNEGSKA (reference sequence). The V gene lost 6 bases and the J gene lost 4 bases, with 9 bases spanning the gap.

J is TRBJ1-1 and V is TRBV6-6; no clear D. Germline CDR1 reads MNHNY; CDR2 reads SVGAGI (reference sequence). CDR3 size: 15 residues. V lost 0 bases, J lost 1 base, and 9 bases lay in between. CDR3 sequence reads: CASSYSRSGNTEAFF. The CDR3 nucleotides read TGTGCCAGCAGTTACTCGAGGTCCGGGAACACTGAAGCTTTCTTT.

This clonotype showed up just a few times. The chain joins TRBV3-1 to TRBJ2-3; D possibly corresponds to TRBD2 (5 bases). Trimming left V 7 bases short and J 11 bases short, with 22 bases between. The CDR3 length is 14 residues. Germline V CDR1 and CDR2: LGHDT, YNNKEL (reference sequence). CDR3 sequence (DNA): TGTGCCAGCATCGCAGTCCAAGGGAGTCAGGAGCAGTATTTT. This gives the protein CASIAVQGSQEQYF.

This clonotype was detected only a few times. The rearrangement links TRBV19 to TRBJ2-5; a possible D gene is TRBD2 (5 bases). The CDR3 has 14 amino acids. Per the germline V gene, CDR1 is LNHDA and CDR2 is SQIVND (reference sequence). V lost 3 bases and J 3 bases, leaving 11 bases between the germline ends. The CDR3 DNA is TGTGCCAGTAGTATGTCTCTGCGGGAAGAGACCCAGTACTTC. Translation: CASSMSLREETQYF.

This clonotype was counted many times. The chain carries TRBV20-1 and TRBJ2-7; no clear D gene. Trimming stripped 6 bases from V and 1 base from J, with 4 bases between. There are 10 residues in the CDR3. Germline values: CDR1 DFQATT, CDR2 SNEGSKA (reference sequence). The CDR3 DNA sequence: TGCAGTGCCCAGTCCTACGAGCAGTACTTC. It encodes CSAQSYEQYF.

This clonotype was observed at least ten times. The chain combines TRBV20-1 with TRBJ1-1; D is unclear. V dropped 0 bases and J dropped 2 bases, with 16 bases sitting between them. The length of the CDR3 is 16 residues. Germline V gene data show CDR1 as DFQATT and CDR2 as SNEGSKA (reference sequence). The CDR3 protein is CSARERKWARNTEAFF. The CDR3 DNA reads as TGCAGTGCTAGAGAGAGAAAGTGGGCCAGAAACACTGAAGCTTTCTTT.

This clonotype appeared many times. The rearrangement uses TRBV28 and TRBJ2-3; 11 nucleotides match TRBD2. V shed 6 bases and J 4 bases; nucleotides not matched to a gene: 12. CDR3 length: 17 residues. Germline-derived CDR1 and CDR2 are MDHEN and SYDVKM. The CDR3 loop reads CASRAYTSGRRADTQYF. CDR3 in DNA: TGTGCCAGCAGAGCGTACACTAGCGGGAGAAGGGCAGATACGCAGTATTTT.

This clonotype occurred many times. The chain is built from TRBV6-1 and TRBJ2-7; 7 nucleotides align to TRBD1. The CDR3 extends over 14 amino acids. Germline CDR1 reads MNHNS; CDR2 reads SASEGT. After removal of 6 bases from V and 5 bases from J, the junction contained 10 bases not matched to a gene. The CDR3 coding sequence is TGTGCCAGCAGCTTAACGGGACAGAACGACGAGCAGTACTTC. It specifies CASSLTGQNDEQYF.

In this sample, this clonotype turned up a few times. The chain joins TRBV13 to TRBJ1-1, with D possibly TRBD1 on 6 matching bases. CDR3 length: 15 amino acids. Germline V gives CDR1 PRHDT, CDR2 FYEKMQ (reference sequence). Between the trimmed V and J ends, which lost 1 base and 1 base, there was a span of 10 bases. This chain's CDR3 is CASSLAGEGNTEAFF. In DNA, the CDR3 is TGTGCCAGCAGCTTAGCAGGGGAAGGGAACACTGAAGCTTTCTTT. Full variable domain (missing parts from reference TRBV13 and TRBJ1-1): AAGVIQSPRHLIKEKRETATLKCYPIPRHDTVYWYQQGPGQDPQFLISFYEKMQSDKGSIPDRFSAQQFSDYHSELNMSSLELGDSALYFCASSLAGEGNTEAFFGQGTRLTVV.

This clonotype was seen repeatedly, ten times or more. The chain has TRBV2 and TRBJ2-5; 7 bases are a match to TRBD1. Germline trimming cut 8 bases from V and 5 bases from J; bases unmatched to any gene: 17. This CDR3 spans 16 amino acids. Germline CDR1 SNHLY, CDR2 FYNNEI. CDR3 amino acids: CASFPTGATPYETQYF. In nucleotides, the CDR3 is TGTGCCAGCTTTCCCACAGGGGCGACCCCCTACGAGACCCAGTACTTC.

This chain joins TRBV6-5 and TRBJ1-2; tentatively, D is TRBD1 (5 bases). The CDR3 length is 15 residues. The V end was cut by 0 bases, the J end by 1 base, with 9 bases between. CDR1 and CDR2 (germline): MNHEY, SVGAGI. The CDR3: CASSYSGRDNYGYTF. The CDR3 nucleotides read TGTGCCAGCAGTTACTCGGGGCGCGATAACTATGGCTACACCTTC.

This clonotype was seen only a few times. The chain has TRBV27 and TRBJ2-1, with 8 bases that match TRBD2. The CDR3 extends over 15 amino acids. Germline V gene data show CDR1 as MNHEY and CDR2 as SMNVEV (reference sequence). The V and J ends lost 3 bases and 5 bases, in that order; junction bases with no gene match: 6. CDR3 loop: CASSFISGINNEQFF. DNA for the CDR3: TGTGCCAGCAGTTTTATTAGCGGGATCAACAATGAGCAGTTCTTC.